The rows below give T cell receptor beta chains drawn from one sample of a study of PD-1 blockade in mismatch repair-deficient tumors. Generated by immunoSEQ multiplex PCR, the TCRdb table keeps only in-frame clones and is missing some. The table shows about 68,000 clones, with approximately 78% occurring only once. This specimen was peripheral blood, taken 2 weeks after starting pembrolizumab. The receptors come from an adult with mismatch repair-deficient cancer. Both conserved end residues are part of each CDR3. D genes are given only for firm matches. Expanded clones are given a class, and other clones once, few, many or no size at all.

size	V	D	J	DNA	CDR3
.	TRBV11-3	TRBD1	TRBJ2-2	TGTGCCAGCAGCTACCGACAGGGGAATGAGCTGTTTTTT	CASSYRQGNELFF
.	TRBV11-2	.	TRBJ2-1	TGTGCCAGCAGCCCCGGGACCAGCAATGAGCAGTTCTTC	CASSPGTSNEQFF
.	TRBV23-1	TRBD1	TRBJ2-7	TGCGCCAGCGTAAAGTTGGACAGGCCACCCTACGAGCAGTACTTC	CASVKLDRPPYEQYF
.	TRBV30	.	TRBJ2-3	TGTGCCTGGACCAAGCGTAGCACAGATACGCAGTATTTT	CAWTKRSTDTQYF
.	TRBV5-1	.	TRBJ2-1	TGCGCCAGCCGCTTCGGACTAGAGCAGTTCTTC	CASRFGLEQFF
few	TRBV6-6	TRBD1	TRBJ1-1	TGTGCCAGCAGTCCGGGACAGCGGACTGAAGCTTTCTTT	CASSPGQRTEAFF
.	TRBV4-3	TRBD2	TRBJ2-7	TGCGCCAGCAGCCAAGAATTGACGGGAGGATCCTACGAGCAGTACTTC	CASSQELTGGSYEQYF
.	TRBV9	.	TRBJ1-4	TGTGCCAGCAGCGAATATGCAACTAATGAAAAACTGTTTTTT	CASSEYATNEKLFF
.	TRBV9	TRBD2	TRBJ2-3	TGTGCCAGTGGGGCAAGCGGGAGAGTAGATACGCAGTATTTT	CASGASGRVDTQYF
.	TRBV6-5	.	TRBJ2-3	TGTGCCAGCAGTAGGTGGGAGAGGGGCACAGATACGCAGTATTTT	CASSRWERGTDTQYF
once	TRBV10-1	.	TRBJ2-5	TGCGCCAGCAGTGTTAGGAAGTCCCAAGAGACCCAGTACTTC	CASSVRKSQETQYF
few	TRBV7-2	TRBD2	TRBJ2-7	TGTGCCAGCAGCAGAGAGACTAGCGGTAACGCCTACGAGCAGTACTTC	CASSRETSGNAYEQYF
.	TRBV4-2	TRBD1	TRBJ1-2	TGTGCCAGCAGCCAAGATAGGGGGCCCTATGGCTACACCTTC	CASSQDRGPYGYTF
.	TRBV9	TRBD2	TRBJ2-7	TGTGCCAGCAGCGTAGAATACCTAGCGGACTCCTACGAGCAGTACTTC	CASSVEYLADSYEQYF
.	TRBV5-1	TRBD1	TRBJ2-1	TGCGCCAGCAGCAGCCGACCGGGACAGGTCAACAATGAGCAGTTCTTC	CASSSRPGQVNNEQFF
.	TRBV4-1	TRBD1	TRBJ1-3	TGCGCCAGCAGCCGCGATGGACAGGGAGGAAACACCATATATTTT	CASSRDGQGGNTIYF
.	TRBV5-1	TRBD2	TRBJ2-3	TGCGCCAGCAGCTTGGGATCTAGCGGGAGCACAGATACGCAGTATTTT	CASSLGSSGSTDTQYF
.	TRBV25-1	.	TRBJ1-2	TGTGCCAGCAGTGTACAGGGTCGGGGTGGCTACACCTTC	CASSVQGRGGYTF
.	TRBV7-8	.	TRBJ2-1	TGTGCCAGCAGCTTAACCGGGACCTCCACCAATGAGCAGTTCTTC	CASSLTGTSTNEQFF
.	TRBV21-1	.	TRBJ2-6	TGTGCCAGCAGCAAAATCGCTTCTGGGGCCAACGTCCTGACTTTC	CASSKIASGANVLTF
.	TRBV5-1	TRBD1	TRBJ1-2	TGCGCCAGCAGCCCCGGGACAGCCTCAAACTATGGCTACACCTTC	CASSPGTASNYGYTF
.	TRBV28	.	TRBJ2-1	TGTGCCAGCAGTGGATCCAATGAGCAGTTCTTC	CASSGSNEQFF
.	TRBV5-4	.	TRBJ1-5	TGTGCCAGCAGCTGGGAGGACCCAGGCAAGGATCAGCCCCAGCATTTT	CASSWEDPGKDQPQHF
.	TRBV15	.	TRBJ1-2	TGTGCCACCCAGGAGGATAGGGGGTATGGCTACACCTTC	CATQEDRGYGYTF
.	TRBV4-1	.	TRBJ1-1	TGCGCCAGCAGCCAAGAAATGGGGACAACTGAAGCTTTCTTT	CASSQEMGTTEAFF
once	TRBV11-3	TRBD1	TRBJ2-3	TGTGCCAGCAGAAAACCGGGACAGGGATCAGATACGCAGTATTTT	CASRKPGQGSDTQYF